This T cell receptor beta chain originates from a study of CD8+ T cells in alopecia areata. General observations from the study: Lesional tissue from the scalp (especially in alopecia totalis/universalis) showed higher clonality than normal scalp.

About this clone itself: Its antigen is not identified.

Separation by sorting yielded CD4+ and CD8+ T cells from PBMCs. The CDR3 has 14 residues. Per germline, CDR1 SNHLY and CDR2 FYNNEI. Trimming pared 1 base from V and 0 bases from J, leaving 7 bases between. Investigators isolated RNA and reverse transcribed it into cDNA to act as the sequencing template. The table came from immunoSEQ multiplex PCR; TCRdb's copy has only in-frame clones and leaves some out. The data show some 160,000 clones, less than 65% seen once. The TCR was taken from a human donor in good health. This chain uses TRBV2 with TRBJ2-7, with D unresolved. Sequences were obtained from CD8+ T cells sorted from blood. This CDR3 is CASSEDPTSYEQYF. The CDR3 region has the DNA TGTGCCAGCAGTGAAGACCCGACCTCCTACGAGCAGTACTTC.